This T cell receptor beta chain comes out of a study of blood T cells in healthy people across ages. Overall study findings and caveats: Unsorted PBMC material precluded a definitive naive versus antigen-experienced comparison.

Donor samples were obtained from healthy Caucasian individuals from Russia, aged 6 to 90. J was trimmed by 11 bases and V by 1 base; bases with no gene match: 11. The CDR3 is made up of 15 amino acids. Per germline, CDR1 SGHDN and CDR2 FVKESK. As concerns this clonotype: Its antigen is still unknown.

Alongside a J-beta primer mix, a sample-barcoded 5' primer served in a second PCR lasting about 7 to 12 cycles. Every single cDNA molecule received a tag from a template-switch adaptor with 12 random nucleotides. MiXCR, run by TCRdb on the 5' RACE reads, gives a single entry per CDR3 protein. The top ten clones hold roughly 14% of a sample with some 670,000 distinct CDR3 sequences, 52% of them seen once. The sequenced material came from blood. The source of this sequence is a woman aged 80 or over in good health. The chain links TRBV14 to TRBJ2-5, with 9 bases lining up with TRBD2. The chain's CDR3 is CASSQAAGGGNEQYF. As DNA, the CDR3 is TGTGCCAGCAGCCAAGCTGCGGGAGGGGGCAATGAGCAGTACTTC.